This T cell receptor (beta chain) was identified in a study of blood T cell repertoires in COVID-19. Study as a whole: Researchers got acute and convalescent COVID-19 samples from the United States, Italy and Spain. Sample material is recorded as cDNA or gDNA derived from T cells, B-cell-depleted T cells, or PBMCs.

The V and J ends lost 5 bases and 0 bases, in that order; junction bases with no gene match: 3. There are 14 residues in the CDR3. The germline V gene encodes CDR1 SGHAT and CDR2 FQNNGV. In the original workflow: Reference gene primer amplification gave nucleated cell count estimates. The table came from immunoSEQ multiplex PCR; TCRdb's copy has only in-frame clones and leaves some out. V, J and clone size are those of that table, while D and trimming were read from the DNA. Here the sample spans around 150,000 clones, 75% to 80% being singletons. The receptor was isolated from a woman of 80 years or more with acute or convalescent COVID-19. The sample comprised peripheral blood. The J gene is TRBJ2-7, the V gene TRBV11-2; 8 bases line up with TRBD1. CDR3 sequence reads: CASSRTGFSYEQYF. DNA of the CDR3: TGTGCCAGCAGCCGGACAGGGTTCTCCTACGAGCAGTACTTC.